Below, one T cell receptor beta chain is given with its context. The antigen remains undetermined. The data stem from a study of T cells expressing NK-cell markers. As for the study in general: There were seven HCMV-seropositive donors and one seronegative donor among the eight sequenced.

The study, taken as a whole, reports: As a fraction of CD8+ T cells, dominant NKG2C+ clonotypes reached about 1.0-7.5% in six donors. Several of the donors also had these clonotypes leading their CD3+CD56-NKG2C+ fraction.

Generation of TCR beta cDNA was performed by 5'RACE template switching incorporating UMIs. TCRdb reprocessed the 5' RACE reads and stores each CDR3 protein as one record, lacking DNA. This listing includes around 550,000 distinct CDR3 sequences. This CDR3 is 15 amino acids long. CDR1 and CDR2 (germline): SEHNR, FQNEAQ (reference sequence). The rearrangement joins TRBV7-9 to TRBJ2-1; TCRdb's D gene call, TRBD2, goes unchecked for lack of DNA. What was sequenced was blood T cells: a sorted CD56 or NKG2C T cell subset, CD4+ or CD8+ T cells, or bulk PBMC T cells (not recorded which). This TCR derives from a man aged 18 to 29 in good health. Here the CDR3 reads CASSLPPHPENEQFF.